This T cell receptor beta chain was found in a study of T cells in Graves' hyperthyroidism and ophthalmopathy. As for the study in general: Sampling of peripheral blood happened at initial diagnosis, prior to any treatment.

In this sample, this clonotype turned up a few times. CDR1 is DFQATT, CDR2 SNEGSKA, per germline (reference sequence). V lost 6 bases and J lost 1, with 15 bases in between. The CDR3 consists of 14 residues. Subjects with ophthalmopathy showed a Clinical Activity Score no lower than 3, a NOSPECS grade no lower than 4, and a duration shorter than 3 months. Fresh 10 ml peripheral blood yielded PBMCs. The TCR beta CDR3 regions underwent amplification using RNA transcripts as the source. HTBI primers were used for first-round RT-PCR of the TCR CDR3. TCRdb called the multiplex PCR reads again in MiXCR, with one record for every CDR3 protein. The table records fewer than 700,000 distinct CDR3 sequences, roughly a sixth of them present only once.

The clonotype comes from a woman younger than 35 with Graves' ophthalmopathy. Material: blood. The chain recombines TRBV20-1 with TRBJ1-1; weak D call: TRBD1 (5 bases). CDR3 amino acids: CSAGGFGANTEAFF. CDR3 bases: TGCAGTGCGGGGGGGTTTGGGGCGAACACTGAAGCTTTCTTT.